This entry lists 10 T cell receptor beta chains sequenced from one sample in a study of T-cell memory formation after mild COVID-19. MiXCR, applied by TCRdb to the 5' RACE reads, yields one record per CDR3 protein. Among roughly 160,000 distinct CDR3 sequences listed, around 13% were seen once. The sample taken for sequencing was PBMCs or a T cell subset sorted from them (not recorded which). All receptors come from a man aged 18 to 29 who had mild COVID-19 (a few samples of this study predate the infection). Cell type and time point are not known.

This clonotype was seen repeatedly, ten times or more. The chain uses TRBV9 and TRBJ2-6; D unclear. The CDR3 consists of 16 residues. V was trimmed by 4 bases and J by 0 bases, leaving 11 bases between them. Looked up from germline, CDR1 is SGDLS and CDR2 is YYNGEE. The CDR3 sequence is CASSPLGVSGANVLTF. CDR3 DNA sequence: TGTGCCAGCAGCCCCCTTGGCGTCTCTGGGGCCAACGTCCTGACTTTC.

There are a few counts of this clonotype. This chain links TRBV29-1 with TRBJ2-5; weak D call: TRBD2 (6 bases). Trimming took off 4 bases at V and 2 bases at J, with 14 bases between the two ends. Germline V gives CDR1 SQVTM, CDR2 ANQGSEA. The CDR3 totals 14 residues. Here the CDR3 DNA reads TGCAGCGTTGCCGTGTTTGGGGGGCAAGAGACCCAGTACTTC. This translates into CSVAVFGGQETQYF.

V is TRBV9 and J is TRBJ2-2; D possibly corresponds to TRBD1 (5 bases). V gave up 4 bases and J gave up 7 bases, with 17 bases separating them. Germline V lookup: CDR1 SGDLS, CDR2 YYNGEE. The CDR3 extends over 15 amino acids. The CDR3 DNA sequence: TGTGCCAGCAGCCCAGTCATGGGGCCCCACGGGGAGCTGTTTTTT. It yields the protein CASSPVMGPHGELFF.

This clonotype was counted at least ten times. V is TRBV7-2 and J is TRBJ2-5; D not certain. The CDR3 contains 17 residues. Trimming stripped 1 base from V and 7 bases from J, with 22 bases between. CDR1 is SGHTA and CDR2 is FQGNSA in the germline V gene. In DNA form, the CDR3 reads TGTGCCAGCAGCTTAGACCTAAATATAGTGGAACACGGGACCCAGTACTTC. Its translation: CASSLDLNIVEHGTQYF.

The CDR3 coding sequence is TGTGCCATCGGGTACGGGGGGTCCGCTGCCTACGAGCAGTACTTC. This codes for CAIGYGGSAAYEQYF. The chain joins TRBV10-3 to TRBJ2-7; 7 nucleotides agree with TRBD2. Per the germline V gene, CDR1 is ENHRY and CDR2 is SYGVKD. CDR3 length: 15 amino acids. V was pared by 8 bases and J by 2 bases, with 12 bases of the junction left unmatched.

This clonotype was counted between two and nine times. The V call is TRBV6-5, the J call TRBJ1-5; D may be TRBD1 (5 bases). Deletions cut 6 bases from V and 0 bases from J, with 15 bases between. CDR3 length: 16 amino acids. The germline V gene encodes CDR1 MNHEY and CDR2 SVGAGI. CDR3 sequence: CASSSGGRVSNQPQHF. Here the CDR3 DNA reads TGTGCCAGCAGCAGCGGGGGACGGGTTAGCAATCAGCCCCAGCATTTT.

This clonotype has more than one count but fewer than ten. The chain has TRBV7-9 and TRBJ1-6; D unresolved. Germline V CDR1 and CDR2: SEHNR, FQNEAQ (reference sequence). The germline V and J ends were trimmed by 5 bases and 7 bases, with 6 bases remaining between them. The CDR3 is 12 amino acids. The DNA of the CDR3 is TGTGCCAGCAGCGGGGTCAATTCACCCCTCCACTTT. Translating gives CASSGVNSPLHF. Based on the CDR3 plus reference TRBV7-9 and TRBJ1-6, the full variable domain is DTGVSQNPRHKITKRGQNVTFRCDPISEHNRLYWYRQTLGQGPEFLTYFQNEAQLEKSRLLSDRFSAERPKGSFSTLEIQRTEQGDSAMYLCASSGVNSPLHFGNGTRLTVT.

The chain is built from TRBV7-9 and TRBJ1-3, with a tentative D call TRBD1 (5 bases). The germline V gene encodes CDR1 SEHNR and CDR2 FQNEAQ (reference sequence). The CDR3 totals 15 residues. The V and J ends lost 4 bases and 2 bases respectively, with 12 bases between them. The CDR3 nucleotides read TGTGCCAGCAGCTCACAGGAGTATCCTGGAAACACCATATATTTT. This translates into CASSSQEYPGNTIYF.

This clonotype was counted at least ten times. CDR3: CASSRDLGETQYF. CDR3 nucleotides: TGTGCCAGCAGTAGAGATCTGGGGGAGACCCAGTACTTC. The chain employs TRBV11-2 and TRBJ2-5; no clear D. The CDR3 extends over 13 amino acids. The V gene lost 6 bases and the J gene lost 5 bases, with 13 bases spanning the gap. CDR1 SGHAT and CDR2 FQNNGV come from the germline V gene.

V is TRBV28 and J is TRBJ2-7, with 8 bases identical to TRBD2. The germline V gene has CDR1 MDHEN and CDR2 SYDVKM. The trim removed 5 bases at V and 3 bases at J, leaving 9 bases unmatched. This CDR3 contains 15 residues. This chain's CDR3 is CASSTPSGRVYEQYF. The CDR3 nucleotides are TGTGCCAGCAGTACTCCGAGCGGGAGAGTCTACGAGCAGTACTTC. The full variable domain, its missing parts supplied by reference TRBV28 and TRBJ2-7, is DVKVTQSSRYLVKRTGEKVFLECVQDMDHENMFWYRQDPGLGLRLIYFSYDVKMKEKGDIPEGYSVSREKKERFSLILESASTNQTSMYLCASSTPSGRVYEQYFGPGTRLTVT.